This TCR beta chain comes out of a study of CD8+ T cells in alopecia areata. Study as a whole: Twice daily, treated patients received 5 to 10 mg of oral tofacitinib.

After isolation, RNA underwent reverse transcription to generate cDNA as the sequencing template. Profiling relied on immunoSEQ multiplex PCR, and the TCRdb table lists in-frame clones only, not all of them. This table holds about 210,000 clones, about three fifths found once. Remarks on this clone: As yet, its antigen is unknown.

Notes on the study in general: Persistence of many expanded lesional clones was seen in scalp and blood during tofacitinib.

Documented treatment: oral pan-JAK inhibitor, 5-10 mg twice daily. The CDR3 runs to 14 residues. CDR1 is SGDLS and CDR2 is YYNGEE in the germline V gene. V was pared by 3 bases and J by 5 bases, with 9 bases between. The chain has TRBV9 and TRBJ1-6, with D perhaps matching TRBD1 (5 bases). The clonotype originates from a human donor with alopecia areata. This material consisted of CD4+ T cells sorted from blood, taken at week 4, from a patient treated with tofacitinib. CDR3 residues: CASSGQTDNSPLHF. DNA of the CDR3: TGTGCCAGCAGCGGACAGACGGATAATTCACCCCTCCACTTT.